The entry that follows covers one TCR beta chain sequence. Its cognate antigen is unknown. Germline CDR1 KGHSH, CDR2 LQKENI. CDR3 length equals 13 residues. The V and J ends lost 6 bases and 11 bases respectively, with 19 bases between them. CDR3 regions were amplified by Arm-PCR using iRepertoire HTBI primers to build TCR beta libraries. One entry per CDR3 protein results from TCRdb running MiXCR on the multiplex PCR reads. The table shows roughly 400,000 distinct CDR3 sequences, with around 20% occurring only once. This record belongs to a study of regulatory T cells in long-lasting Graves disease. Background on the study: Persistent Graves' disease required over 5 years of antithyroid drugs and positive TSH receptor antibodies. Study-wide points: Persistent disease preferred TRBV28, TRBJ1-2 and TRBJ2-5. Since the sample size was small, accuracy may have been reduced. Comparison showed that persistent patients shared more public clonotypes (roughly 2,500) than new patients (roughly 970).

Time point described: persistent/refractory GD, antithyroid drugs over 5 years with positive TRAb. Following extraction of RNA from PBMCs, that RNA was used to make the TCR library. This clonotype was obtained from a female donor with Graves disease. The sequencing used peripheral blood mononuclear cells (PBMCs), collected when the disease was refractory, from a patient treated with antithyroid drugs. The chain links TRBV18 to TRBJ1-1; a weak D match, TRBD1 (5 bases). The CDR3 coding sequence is TGTGCCAGCTCCCAAAAAGACAGCTGGTCGGCTTTCTTT. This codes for CASSQKDSWSAFF.